The rows below give T cell receptor beta chains drawn from one sample of a study of PD-1 blockade in classical Hodgkin lymphoma. Here immunoSEQ multiplex PCR was the method, and the copy in TCRdb shows in-frame clones only, minus some. The data show tens of thousands of clones, around 89% seen once. Sequences were derived from peripheral blood mononuclear cells (PBMCs), sampled at baseline. The receptor source for this set is a human donor with classical Hodgkin lymphoma. The CDR3 runs from the conserved cysteine through the conserved F or W. Each record gives: CDR3 DNA, CDR3 protein, D gene, V gene, J gene, clone size. D genes are given only for firm matches. Part of the rows lack a size; the others show once, few, many or a class for expanded clones.

cdr3_nt: TGTGCCAGCTCACCTTTTAATCAGGCCGGGGAGCTGTTTTTT
cdr3_aa: CASSPFNQAGELFF
d_call: -
v_call: TRBV18
j_call: TRBJ2-2
clone_size: -

cdr3_nt: TGTGCCAGCAGTACGGAGCTGAATGAGCAGTTCTTC
cdr3_aa: CASSTELNEQFF
d_call: -
v_call: TRBV27
j_call: TRBJ2-1
clone_size: -

cdr3_nt: TGTGCCAGCAGCTTATATCCGGGTAGGTTTCATGGCTACACCTTC
cdr3_aa: CASSLYPGRFHGYTF
d_call: -
v_call: TRBV7-8
j_call: TRBJ1-2
clone_size: once

cdr3_nt: TGTGCCAGCAGTCGGGAACAGGGGGAAACCTACAATGAGCAGTTCTTC
cdr3_aa: CASSREQGETYNEQFF
d_call: TRBD1
v_call: TRBV27
j_call: TRBJ2-1
clone_size: -

cdr3_nt: TGTGCCATCAGTGACTCATATAATACACCGAAGAACACCGGGGAGCTGTTTTTT
cdr3_aa: CAISDSYNTPKNTGELFF
d_call: -
v_call: TRBV10-3
j_call: TRBJ2-2
clone_size: -

cdr3_nt: TGTGCCAGCTCACCCCCGGGGGTCCTAGAGACCCAGTACTTC
cdr3_aa: CASSPPGVLETQYF
d_call: -
v_call: TRBV18
j_call: TRBJ2-5
clone_size: -

cdr3_nt: TGTGCCAGCAGCACACCACAGGGGGACTATGGCTACACCTTC
cdr3_aa: CASSTPQGDYGYTF
d_call: TRBD1
v_call: TRBV7-8
j_call: TRBJ1-2
clone_size: -

cdr3_nt: TGCGCCAGCAGCCCACTCATGAACACCGGGGAGCTGTTTTTT
cdr3_aa: CASSPLMNTGELFF
d_call: -
v_call: TRBV4-1
j_call: TRBJ2-2
clone_size: -

cdr3_nt: TGTGCCAGCAGCCTACATTCTGCGGACAGGGAAGCTTTCTTT
cdr3_aa: CASSLHSADREAFF
d_call: TRBD1
v_call: TRBV7-9
j_call: TRBJ1-1
clone_size: -

cdr3_nt: TGTGCCAGCAGCTTGACCAGGGAGAGTGAAAAACTGTTTTTT
cdr3_aa: CASSLTRESEKLFF
d_call: -
v_call: TRBV5-4
j_call: TRBJ1-4
clone_size: -

cdr3_nt: TGTGCCAGCAGCTTGTGGACAGGGGCTGGGGCCAACGTCCTGACTTTC
cdr3_aa: CASSLWTGAGANVLTF
d_call: TRBD1
v_call: TRBV7-9
j_call: TRBJ2-6
clone_size: -

cdr3_nt: TGTGCCTGGAGTGGTTCGGCGAACACTGAAGCTTTCTTT
cdr3_aa: CAWSGSANTEAFF
d_call: -
v_call: TRBV30
j_call: TRBJ1-1
clone_size: once

cdr3_nt: TGCGCCAGCAGCTTATTTGAAGTGGGATCACCCCTCCACTTT
cdr3_aa: CASSLFEVGSPLHF
d_call: -
v_call: TRBV5-1
j_call: TRBJ1-6
clone_size: -

cdr3_nt: TGTGCCACCAGCAGAACCCGGTTTGGGACCAACACAGATACGCAGTATTTT
cdr3_aa: CATSRTRFGTNTDTQYF
d_call: -
v_call: TRBV15
j_call: TRBJ2-3
clone_size: -

cdr3_nt: TGTGCCACCAGCAGAGAGGGACTGGGCACAGATACGCAGTATTTT
cdr3_aa: CATSREGLGTDTQYF
d_call: -
v_call: TRBV15
j_call: TRBJ2-3
clone_size: -

cdr3_nt: TGTGCCAGCAGCCCGGGACAGATTAACTATGGCTACACCTTC
cdr3_aa: CASSPGQINYGYTF
d_call: TRBD1
v_call: TRBV7-9
j_call: TRBJ1-2
clone_size: -

cdr3_nt: TGTGCCAGCAGCGTAGGTCGCGGGGTTCCGAGGGGTACTGAAGCTTTCTTT
cdr3_aa: CASSVGRGVPRGTEAFF
d_call: -
v_call: TRBV9
j_call: TRBJ1-1
clone_size: once

cdr3_nt: TGTGCCATCAGTGAGGCTAACAGTAGAGCTTTCTTT
cdr3_aa: CAISEANSRAFF
d_call: -
v_call: TRBV10-3
j_call: TRBJ1-1
clone_size: -

cdr3_nt: TGTGCCAGCCGGAACAGGGTTGGCTATAATTCACCCCTCCACTTT
cdr3_aa: CASRNRVGYNSPLHF
d_call: -
v_call: TRBV19
j_call: TRBJ1-6
clone_size: -

cdr3_nt: TGTGCCAGCAGCGGGCCGTCTAACTATGGCTACACCTTC
cdr3_aa: CASSGPSNYGYTF
d_call: -
v_call: TRBV28
j_call: TRBJ1-2
clone_size: -

cdr3_nt: TGTGCCAGCAGCTCCTCCACCGGGGAGCTGTTTTTT
cdr3_aa: CASSSSTGELFF
d_call: -
v_call: TRBV7-2
j_call: TRBJ2-2
clone_size: -

cdr3_nt: TGTGCCAGCAGTTTCACAGGGACTTTAGGCTACACCTTC
cdr3_aa: CASSFTGTLGYTF
d_call: -
v_call: TRBV28
j_call: TRBJ1-2
clone_size: -